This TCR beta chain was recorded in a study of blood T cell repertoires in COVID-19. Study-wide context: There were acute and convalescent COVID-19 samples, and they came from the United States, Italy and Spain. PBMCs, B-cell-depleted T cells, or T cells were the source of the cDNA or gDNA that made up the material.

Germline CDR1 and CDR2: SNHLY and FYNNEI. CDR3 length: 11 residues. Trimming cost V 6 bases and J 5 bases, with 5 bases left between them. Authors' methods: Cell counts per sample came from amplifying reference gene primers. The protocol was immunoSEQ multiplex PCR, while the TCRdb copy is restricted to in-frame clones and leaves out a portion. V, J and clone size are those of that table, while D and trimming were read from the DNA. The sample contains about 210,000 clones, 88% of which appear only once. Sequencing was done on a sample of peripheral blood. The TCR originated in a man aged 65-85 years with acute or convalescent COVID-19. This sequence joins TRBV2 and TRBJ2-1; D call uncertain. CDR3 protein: CASSGHNEQFF. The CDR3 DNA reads TGTGCCAGCAGCGGTCACAATGAGCAGTTCTTC.